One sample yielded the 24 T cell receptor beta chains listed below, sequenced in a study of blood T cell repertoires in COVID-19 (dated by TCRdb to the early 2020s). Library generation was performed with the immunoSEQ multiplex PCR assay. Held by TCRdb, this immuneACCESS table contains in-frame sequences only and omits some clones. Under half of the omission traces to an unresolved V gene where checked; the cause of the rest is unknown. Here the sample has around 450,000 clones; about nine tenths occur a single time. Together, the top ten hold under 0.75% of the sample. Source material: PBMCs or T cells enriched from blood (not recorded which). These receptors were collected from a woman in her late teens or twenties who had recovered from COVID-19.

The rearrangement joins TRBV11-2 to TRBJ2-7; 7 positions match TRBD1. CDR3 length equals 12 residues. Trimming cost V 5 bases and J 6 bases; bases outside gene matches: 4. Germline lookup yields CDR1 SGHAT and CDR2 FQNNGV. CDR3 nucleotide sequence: TGTGCCAGCAGCGCACAGGGGTCCGAGCAGTACTTC. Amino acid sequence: CASSAQGSEQYF.

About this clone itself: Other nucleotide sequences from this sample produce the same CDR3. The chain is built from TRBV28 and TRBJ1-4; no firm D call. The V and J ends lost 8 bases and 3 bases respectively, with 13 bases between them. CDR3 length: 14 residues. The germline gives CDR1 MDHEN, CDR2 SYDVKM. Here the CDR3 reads CASSLSGPNEKLFF. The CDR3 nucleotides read TGTGCCAGCTCCCTCAGCGGGCCTAATGAAAAACTGTTTTTT.

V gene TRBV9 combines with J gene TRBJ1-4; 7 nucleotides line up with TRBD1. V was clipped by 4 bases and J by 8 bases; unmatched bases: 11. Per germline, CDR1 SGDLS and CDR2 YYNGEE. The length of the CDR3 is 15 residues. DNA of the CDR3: TGTGCCAGCAGCACCCAATCAGGGGGTGGAGAAAAACTGTTTTTT. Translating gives CASSTQSGGGEKLFF.

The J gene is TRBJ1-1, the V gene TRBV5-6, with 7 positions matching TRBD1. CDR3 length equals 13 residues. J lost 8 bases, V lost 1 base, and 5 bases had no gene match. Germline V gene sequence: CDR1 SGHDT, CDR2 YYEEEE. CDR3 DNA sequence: TGTGCCAGCAGCTTGAACCGAGGGGGCGAAGCTTTCTTT. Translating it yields CASSLNRGGEAFF.

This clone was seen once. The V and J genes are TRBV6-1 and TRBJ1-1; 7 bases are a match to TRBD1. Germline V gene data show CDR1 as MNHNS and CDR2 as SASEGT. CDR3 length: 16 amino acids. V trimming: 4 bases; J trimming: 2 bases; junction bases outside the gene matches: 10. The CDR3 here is CASSAGTAVSNTEAFF. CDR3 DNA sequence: TGTGCCAGCAGTGCAGGGACAGCCGTATCAAACACTGAAGCTTTCTTT.

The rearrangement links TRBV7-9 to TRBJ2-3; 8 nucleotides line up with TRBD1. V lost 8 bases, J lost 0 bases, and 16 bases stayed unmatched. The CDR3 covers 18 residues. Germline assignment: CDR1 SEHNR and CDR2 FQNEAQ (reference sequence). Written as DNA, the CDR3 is TGTGCCAGCTCCAAGAATTCTATCGGACAGGGTAGCACAGATACGCAGTATTTT. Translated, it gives CASSKNSIGQGSTDTQYF.

The CDR3 is CASSVGQGVSPLHF. Written as DNA, the CDR3 is TGTGCCAGTAGTGTGGGACAGGGGGTTTCACCCCTCCACTTT. J is TRBJ1-6 and V is TRBV19; 11 positions agree with TRBD1. There are 14 residues in the CDR3. J was trimmed by 9 bases and V by 5 bases; bases with no gene match: 3. Germline CDR1 LNHDA, CDR2 SQIVND (reference sequence).

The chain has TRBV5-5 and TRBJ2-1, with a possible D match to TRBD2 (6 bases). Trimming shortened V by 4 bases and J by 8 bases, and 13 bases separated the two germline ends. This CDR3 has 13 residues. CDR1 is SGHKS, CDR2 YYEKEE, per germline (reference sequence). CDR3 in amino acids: CASSVTSWDEQFF. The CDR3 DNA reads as TGTGCCAGCAGCGTCACTAGCTGGGATGAGCAGTTCTTC.

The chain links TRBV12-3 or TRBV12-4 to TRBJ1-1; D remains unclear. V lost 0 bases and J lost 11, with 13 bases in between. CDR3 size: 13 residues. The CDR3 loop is CASSLARATGAFF. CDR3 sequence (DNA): TGTGCCAGCAGTTTAGCGCGAGCCACGGGGGCTTTCTTT.

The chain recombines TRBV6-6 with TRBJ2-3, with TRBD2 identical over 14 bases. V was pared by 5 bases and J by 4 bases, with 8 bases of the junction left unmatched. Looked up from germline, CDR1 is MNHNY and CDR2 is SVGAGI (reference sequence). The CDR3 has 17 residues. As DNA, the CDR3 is TGTGCCAGCAGTCCAGAGACTAGCGGGGGGGCCGCAGATACGCAGTATTTT. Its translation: CASSPETSGGAADTQYF.

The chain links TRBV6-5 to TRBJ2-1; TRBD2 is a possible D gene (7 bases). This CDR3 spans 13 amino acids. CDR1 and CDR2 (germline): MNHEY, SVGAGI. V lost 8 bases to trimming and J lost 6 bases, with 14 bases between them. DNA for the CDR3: TGTGCCAGCCTATGGGGGGGGGCCAATGAGCAGTTCTTC. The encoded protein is CASLWGGANEQFF.

The CDR3 region is CASSWTSGGANEQYF. As DNA, the CDR3 is TGTGCCAGCAGCTGGACTAGCGGGGGGGCCAACGAGCAGTACTTC. The genes are TRBV7-2 and TRBJ2-7; 15 nucleotides align to TRBD2. This CDR3 has 15 amino acids. Per the germline V gene, CDR1 is SGHTA and CDR2 is FQGNSA. V trimming: 4 bases; J trimming: 5 bases; junction bases outside the gene matches: 3.

CDR3 loop: CASSFPGGISTGELFF. The CDR3 bases are TGTGCCAGCAGCTTTCCGGGGGGCATTTCAACCGGGGAGCTGTTTTTT. This rearrangement joins TRBV5-6 to TRBJ2-2; TRBD2 might be the D (7 bases). Germline V gene sequence: CDR1 SGHDT, CDR2 YYEEEE. V dropped 2 bases and J dropped 5 bases, with 16 bases sitting between them. The CDR3 runs 16 residues.

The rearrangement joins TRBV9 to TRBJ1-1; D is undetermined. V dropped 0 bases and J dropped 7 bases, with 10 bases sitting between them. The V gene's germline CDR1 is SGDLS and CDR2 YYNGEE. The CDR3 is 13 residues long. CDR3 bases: TGTGCCAGCAGCGTAGGGGTACAGAATGAAGCTTTCTTT. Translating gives CASSVGVQNEAFF. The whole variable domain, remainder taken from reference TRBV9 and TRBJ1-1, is DSGVTQTPKHLITATGQRVTLRCSPRSGDLSVYWYQQSLDQGLQFLIQYYNGEERAKGNILERFSAQQFPDLHSELNLSSLELGDSALYFCASSVGVQNEAFFGQGTRLTVV.

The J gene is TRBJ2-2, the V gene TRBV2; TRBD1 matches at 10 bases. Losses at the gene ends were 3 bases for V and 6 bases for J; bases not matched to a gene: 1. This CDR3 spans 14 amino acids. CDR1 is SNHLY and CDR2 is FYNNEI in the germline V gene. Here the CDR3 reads CASSDGTGAGELFF. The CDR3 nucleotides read TGTGCCAGCAGTGATGGGACAGGGGCCGGGGAGCTGTTTTTT.

The CDR3 coding sequence is TGTGCCAGCAGCCAGGGCAGGGATAATTCACCCCTCCACTTT. Translated, it gives CASSQGRDNSPLHF. V gene TRBV3-1 (or the pseudogene TRBV3-2) combines with J gene TRBJ1-6, with D perhaps matching TRBD1 (5 bases). Between the trimmed V and J ends, which lost 3 bases and 5 bases, there was a span of 8 bases. This CDR3 has 14 residues. Germline V gene lookup returns CDR1 LGHDT and CDR2 YNNKEL (reference sequence).

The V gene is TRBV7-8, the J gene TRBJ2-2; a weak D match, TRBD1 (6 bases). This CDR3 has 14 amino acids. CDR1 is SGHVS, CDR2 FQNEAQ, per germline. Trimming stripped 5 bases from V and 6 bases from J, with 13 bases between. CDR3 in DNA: TGTGCCAGCAGCCTCGGGTGGGGGCCCGGGGAGCTGTTTTTT. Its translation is CASSLGWGPGELFF.

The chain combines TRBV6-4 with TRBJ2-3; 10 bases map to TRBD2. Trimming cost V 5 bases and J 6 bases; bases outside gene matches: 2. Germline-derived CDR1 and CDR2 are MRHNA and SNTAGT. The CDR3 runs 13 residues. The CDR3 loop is CASSSGGADTQYF. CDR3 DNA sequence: TGTGCCAGCAGTAGCGGGGGGGCCGATACGCAGTATTTT.

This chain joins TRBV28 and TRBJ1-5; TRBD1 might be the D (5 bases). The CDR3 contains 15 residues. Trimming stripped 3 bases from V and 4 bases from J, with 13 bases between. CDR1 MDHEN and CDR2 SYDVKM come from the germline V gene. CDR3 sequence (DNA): TGTGCCAGCAGTTTTCGGCAGGGCCAAAATCAGCCCCAGCATTTT. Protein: CASSFRQGQNQPQHF.

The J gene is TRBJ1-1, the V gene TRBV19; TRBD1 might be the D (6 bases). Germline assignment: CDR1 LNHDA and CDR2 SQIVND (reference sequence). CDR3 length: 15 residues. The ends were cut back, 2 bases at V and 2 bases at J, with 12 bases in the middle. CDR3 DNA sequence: TGTGCCAGTAGTATAAGGGGCGGGGGCAACACTGAAGCTTTCTTT. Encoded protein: CASSIRGGGNTEAFF. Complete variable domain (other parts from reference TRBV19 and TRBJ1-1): DGGITQSPKYLFRKEGQNVTLSCEQNLNHDAMYWYRQDPGQGLRLIYYSQIVNDFQKGDIAEGYSVSREKKESFPLTVTSAQKNPTAFYLCASSIRGGGNTEAFFGQGTRLTVV.

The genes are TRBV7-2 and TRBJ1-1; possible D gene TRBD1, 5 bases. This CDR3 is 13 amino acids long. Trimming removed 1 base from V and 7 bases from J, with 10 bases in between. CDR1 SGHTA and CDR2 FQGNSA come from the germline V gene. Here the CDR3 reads CASSLDPDSEAFF. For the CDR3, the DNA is TGTGCCAGCAGCTTAGACCCCGACAGTGAAGCTTTCTTT.

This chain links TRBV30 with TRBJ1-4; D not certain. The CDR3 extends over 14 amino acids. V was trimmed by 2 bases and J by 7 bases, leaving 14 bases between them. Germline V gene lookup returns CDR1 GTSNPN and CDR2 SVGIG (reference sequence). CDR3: CAWSLPGTSEKLFF. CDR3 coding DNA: TGTGCCTGGAGTCTCCCGGGAACCTCTGAAAAACTGTTTTTT.

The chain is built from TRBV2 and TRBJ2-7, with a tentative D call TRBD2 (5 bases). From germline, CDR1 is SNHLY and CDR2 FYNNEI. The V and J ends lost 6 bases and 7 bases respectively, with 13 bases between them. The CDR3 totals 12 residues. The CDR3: CASRWTEEEQYF. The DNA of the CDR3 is TGTGCCAGCAGATGGACGGAGGAAGAGCAGTACTTC.

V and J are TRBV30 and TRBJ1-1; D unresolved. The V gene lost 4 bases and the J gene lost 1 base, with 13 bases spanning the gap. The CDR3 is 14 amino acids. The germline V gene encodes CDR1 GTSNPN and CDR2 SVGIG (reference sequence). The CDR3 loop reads CAWTPDSGNTEAFF. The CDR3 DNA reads TGTGCCTGGACTCCGGACTCCGGGAACACTGAAGCTTTCTTT. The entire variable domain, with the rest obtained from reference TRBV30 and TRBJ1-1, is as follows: SQTIHQWPATLVQPVGSPLSLECTVEGTSNPNLYWYRQAAGRGLQLLFYSVGIGQISSEVPQNLSASRPQDRQFILSSKKLLLSDSGFYLCAWTPDSGNTEAFFGQGTRLTVV.